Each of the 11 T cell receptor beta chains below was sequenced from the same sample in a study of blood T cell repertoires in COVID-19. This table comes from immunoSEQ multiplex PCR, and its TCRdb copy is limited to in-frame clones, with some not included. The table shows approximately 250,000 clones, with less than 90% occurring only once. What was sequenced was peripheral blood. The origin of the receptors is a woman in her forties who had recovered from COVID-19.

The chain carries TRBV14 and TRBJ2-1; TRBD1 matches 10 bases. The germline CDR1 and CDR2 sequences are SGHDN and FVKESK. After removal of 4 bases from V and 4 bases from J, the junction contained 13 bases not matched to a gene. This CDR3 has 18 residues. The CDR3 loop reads CASSRLNQGQGKYNEQFF. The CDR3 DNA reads TGTGCCAGCAGCCGTTTGAACCAGGGACAGGGGAAATACAATGAGCAGTTCTTC.

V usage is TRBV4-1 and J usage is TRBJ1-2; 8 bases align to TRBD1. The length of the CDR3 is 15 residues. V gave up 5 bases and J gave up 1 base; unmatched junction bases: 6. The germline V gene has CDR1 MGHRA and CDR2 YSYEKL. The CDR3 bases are TGCGCCAGCAGCTCGCAGGGGGCGAGTAACTATGGCTACACCTTC. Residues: CASSSQGASNYGYTF.

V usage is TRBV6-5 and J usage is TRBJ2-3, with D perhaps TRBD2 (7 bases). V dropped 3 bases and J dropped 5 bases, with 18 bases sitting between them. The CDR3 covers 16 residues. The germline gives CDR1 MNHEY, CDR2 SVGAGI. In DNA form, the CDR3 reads TGTGCCAGCAGTTATGGAGGGGGGGCCGCCGAAGATACGCAGTATTTT. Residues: CASSYGGGAAEDTQYF.

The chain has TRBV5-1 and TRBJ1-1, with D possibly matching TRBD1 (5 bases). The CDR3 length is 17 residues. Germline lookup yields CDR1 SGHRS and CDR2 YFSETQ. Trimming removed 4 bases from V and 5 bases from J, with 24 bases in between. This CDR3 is CASSPHRRGNVRTEAFF. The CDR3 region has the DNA TGCGCCAGCAGCCCCCATCGGAGGGGTAACGTTAGGACTGAAGCTTTCTTT.

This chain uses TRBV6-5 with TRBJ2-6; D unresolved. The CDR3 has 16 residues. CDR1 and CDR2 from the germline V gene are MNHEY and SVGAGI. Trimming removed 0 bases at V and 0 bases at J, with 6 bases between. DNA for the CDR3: TGTGCCAGCAGTTACTCTACTATCTCTGGGGCCAACGTCCTGACTTTC. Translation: CASSYSTISGANVLTF.

Here the CDR3 reads CASSRETGGMTEAFF. CDR3 sequence (DNA): TGTGCCAGCAGCCGAGAGACAGGGGGCATGACTGAAGCTTTCTTT. This sequence joins TRBV6-4 and TRBJ1-1; 10 nucleotides agree with TRBD1. The V and J ends lost 6 bases and 5 bases, in that order; junction bases with no gene match: 9. Germline assignment: CDR1 MRHNA and CDR2 SNTAGT. The CDR3 runs 15 residues.

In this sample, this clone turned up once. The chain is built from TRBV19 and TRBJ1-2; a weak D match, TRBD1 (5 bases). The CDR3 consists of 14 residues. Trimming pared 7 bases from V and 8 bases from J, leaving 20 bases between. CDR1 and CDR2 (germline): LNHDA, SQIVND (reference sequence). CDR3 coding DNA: TGTGCCAGTACCACAGGTGAAGACGTGGTGGGCTACACCTTC. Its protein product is CASTTGEDVVGYTF. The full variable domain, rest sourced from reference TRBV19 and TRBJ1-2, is DGGITQSPKYLFRKEGQNVTLSCEQNLNHDAMYWYRQDPGQGLRLIYYSQIVNDFQKGDIAEGYSVSREKKESFPLTVTSAQKNPTAFYLCASTTGEDVVGYTFGSGTRLTVV.

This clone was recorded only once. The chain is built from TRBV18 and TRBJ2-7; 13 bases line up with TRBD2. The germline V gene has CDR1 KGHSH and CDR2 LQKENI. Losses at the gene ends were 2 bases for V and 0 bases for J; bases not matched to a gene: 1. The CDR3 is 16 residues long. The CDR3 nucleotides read TGTGCCAGCTCACCAACTAGCGGGGGGGCCTCCTACGAGCAGTACTTC. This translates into CASSPTSGGASYEQYF.

The CDR3 region is CASRSGTGSSPLHF. CDR3 nucleotide sequence: TGTGCCAGCAGATCCGGGACAGGGAGTTCACCCCTCCACTTT. The rearrangement uses TRBV7-9 and TRBJ1-6; 9 nucleotides align to TRBD1. Looked up from germline, CDR1 is SEHNR and CDR2 is FQNEAQ (reference sequence). V lost 6 bases and J lost 9; bases outside the gene matches: 6. CDR3 length: 14 amino acids.

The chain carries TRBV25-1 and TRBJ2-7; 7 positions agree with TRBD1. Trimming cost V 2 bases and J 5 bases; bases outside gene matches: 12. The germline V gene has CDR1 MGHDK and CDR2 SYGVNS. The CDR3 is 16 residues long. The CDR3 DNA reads TGTGCCAGCAGTGAAGCGACAGGGCCCAGACGCCACGAGCAGTACTTC. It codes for CASSEATGPRRHEQYF.

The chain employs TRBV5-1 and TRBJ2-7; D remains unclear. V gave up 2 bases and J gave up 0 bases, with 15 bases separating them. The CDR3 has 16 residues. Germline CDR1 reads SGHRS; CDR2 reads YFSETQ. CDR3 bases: TGCGCCAGCAGCTTTGGTATGGCCGATGACTCCTACGAGCAGTACTTC. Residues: CASSFGMADDSYEQYF.